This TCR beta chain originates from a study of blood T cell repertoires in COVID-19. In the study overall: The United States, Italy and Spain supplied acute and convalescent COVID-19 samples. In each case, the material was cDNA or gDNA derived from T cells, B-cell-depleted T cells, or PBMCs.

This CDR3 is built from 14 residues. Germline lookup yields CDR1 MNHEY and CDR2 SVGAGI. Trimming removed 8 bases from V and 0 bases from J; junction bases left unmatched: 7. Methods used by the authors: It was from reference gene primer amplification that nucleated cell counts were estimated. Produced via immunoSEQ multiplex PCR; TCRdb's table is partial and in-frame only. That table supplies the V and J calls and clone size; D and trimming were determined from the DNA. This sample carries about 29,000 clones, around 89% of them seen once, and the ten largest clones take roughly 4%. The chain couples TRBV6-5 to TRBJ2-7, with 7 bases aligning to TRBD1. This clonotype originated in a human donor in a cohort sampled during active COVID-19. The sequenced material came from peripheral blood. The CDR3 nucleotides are TGTGCCAGCGGAGTCCGGGACAGCTCCTACGAGCAGTACTTC. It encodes CASGVRDSSYEQYF.